This is a list of T cell receptor beta chains from one sample in a study of blood T cell repertoires in COVID-19. The table came from immunoSEQ multiplex PCR; TCRdb's copy has only in-frame clones and leaves some out. The sample has about 190,000 clones, more than 75% seen once. The sequenced material came from PBMCs or T cells enriched from blood (not recorded which). Every receptor here comes from a woman in her forties or fifties with acute COVID-19. Each CDR3 is given with its conserved first and last residue. Each record gives: V gene, clone size, D gene, J gene, CDR3 protein, CDR3 DNA. A D gene is named only where the DNA matches it firmly. Size is stated for part of the rows, as once, few or many counts, or as a class when the clone is expanded.

V: TRBV4-1; size: NA; D: NA; J: TRBJ1-5; CDR3: CASSQEEGRGNQPQHF; DNA: TGCGCCAGCAGCCAAGAAGAAGGTCGGGGCAATCAGCCCCAGCATTTT
V: TRBV9; size: NA; D: TRBD2; J: TRBJ2-1; CDR3: CASSAGTSGGSSYNEQFF; DNA: TGTGCCAGCAGCGCGGGGACTAGCGGGGGAAGCTCCTACAATGAGCAGTTCTTC
V: TRBV5-1; size: few; D: TRBD1; J: TRBJ2-3; CDR3: CASSLGGQGFTDTQYF; DNA: TGCGCCAGCAGCTTGGGGGGACAGGGGTTCACAGATACGCAGTATTTT
V: TRBV6-6; size: NA; D: NA; J: TRBJ2-3; CDR3: CASSPTTIVYSTDTQYF; DNA: TGTGCCAGCAGTCCGACTACAATCGTCTATAGCACAGATACGCAGTATTTT
V: TRBV28; size: NA; D: NA; J: TRBJ2-5; CDR3: CASSSYLIGGQETQYF; DNA: TGTGCCAGCAGTTCTTACCTTATAGGGGGCCAAGAGACCCAGTACTTC
V: TRBV6-5; size: NA; D: NA; J: TRBJ1-6; CDR3: CASSYSGSPLHF; DNA: TGTGCCAGCAGTTACTCCGGTTCACCCCTCCACTTT
V: TRBV5-4; size: NA; D: NA; J: TRBJ2-3; CDR3: CASSLAGSDTQYF; DNA: TGTGCCAGCAGCTTGGCCGGGTCAGATACGCAGTATTTT
V: TRBV27; size: NA; D: NA; J: TRBJ2-1; CDR3: CASSRDMSSYNEQFF; DNA: TGTGCCAGCAGCCGGGACATGAGCTCCTACAATGAGCAGTTCTTC
V: TRBV29-1; size: once; D: NA; J: TRBJ1-4; CDR3: CSVSSSATNEKLFF; DNA: TGCAGCGTTTCCTCCAGCGCAACTAATGAAAAACTGTTTTTT
V: TRBV6-4; size: NA; D: TRBD1; J: TRBJ1-2; CDR3: CASSDSKGQGQYTF; DNA: TGTGCCAGCAGTGACTCTAAAGGACAGGGGCAATACACCTTC
V: TRBV13; size: few; D: TRBD1; J: TRBJ1-1; CDR3: CASTPFRGLTEAFF; DNA: TGTGCCAGCACCCCTTTCAGGGGGCTCACTGAAGCTTTCTTT
V: TRBV14; size: NA; D: NA; J: TRBJ1-4; CDR3: CASSHRQALELFF; DNA: TGTGCCAGCAGCCATAGACAGGCGCTGGAACTGTTTTTT
V: TRBV25-1; size: NA; D: NA; J: TRBJ1-2; CDR3: CASTSPGLSGYGYTF; DNA: TGTGCCAGCACATCGCCCGGTCTTTCGGGCTATGGCTACACCTTC
V: TRBV28; size: NA; D: NA; J: TRBJ1-5; CDR3: CASSPPGGNQPQHF; DNA: TGTGCCAGCAGTCCCCCGGGGGGCAATCAGCCCCAGCATTTT
V: TRBV4-1; size: NA; D: TRBD1; J: TRBJ1-6; CDR3: CASSRIYGQEDSPLHF; DNA: TGCGCCAGCAGCCGAATATACGGACAGGAGGATTCACCCCTCCACTTT
V: TRBV4-1; size: NA; D: NA; J: TRBJ2-3; CDR3: CASSLRVNTDTQYF; DNA: TGCGCCAGCAGCCTCAGGGTTAACACAGATACGCAGTATTTT
V: TRBV28; size: NA; D: NA; J: TRBJ1-2; CDR3: CASSLLPDNGYTF; DNA: TGTGCCAGCAGTTTACTCCCAGACAATGGCTACACCTTC
V: TRBV10-3; size: few; D: NA; J: TRBJ1-2; CDR3: CAISDGGRGRGGYTF; DNA: TGTGCCATCAGTGATGGGGGGAGGGGAAGAGGTGGCTACACCTTC
V: TRBV10-1; size: NA; D: TRBD2; J: TRBJ2-3; CDR3: CATTPGLAASTDTQYF; DNA: TGCGCCACCACCCCGGGACTAGCGGCTAGCACAGATACGCAGTATTTT
V: TRBV5-1; size: NA; D: TRBD2; J: TRBJ2-5; CDR3: CASSLVAGARTQYF; DNA: TGCGCCAGCAGCTTGGTAGCGGGGGCCCGGACCCAGTACTTC
V: TRBV5-1; size: NA; D: TRBD1; J: TRBJ2-3; CDR3: CASSLLGTGTARDTQYF; DNA: TGCGCCAGCAGCTTGTTAGGGACAGGGACCGCGCGGGATACGCAGTATTTT
V: TRBV7-8; size: once; D: NA; J: TRBJ2-5; CDR3: CASSLRGSGETQYF; DNA: TGTGCCAGCAGCCTTAGGGGCTCGGGTGAGACCCAGTACTTC
V: TRBV7-8; size: NA; D: TRBD1; J: TRBJ1-2; CDR3: CASSLEGTGVYYYTF; DNA: TGTGCCAGCAGCTTAGAGGGGACAGGAGTTTATTACTACACCTTC
V: TRBV20-1; size: NA; D: TRBD1; J: TRBJ2-5; CDR3: CSASYGQGIETQYF; DNA: TGCAGTGCTAGTTACGGACAGGGGATAGAGACCCAGTACTTC
V: TRBV14; size: NA; D: NA; J: TRBJ1-1; CDR3: CASGRGTEAFF; DNA: TGTGCCAGCGGACGGGGCACTGAAGCTTTCTTT
V: TRBV28; size: NA; D: NA; J: TRBJ1-2; CDR3: CASSSNRAGYTF; DNA: TGTGCCAGCAGTTCAAACAGGGCAGGCTACACCTTC
V: TRBV11-2; size: NA; D: NA; J: TRBJ1-1; CDR3: CASSYNREGYTEAFF; DNA: TGTGCCAGCAGCTACAACAGGGAGGGGTACACTGAAGCTTTCTTT
V: TRBV6-6; size: NA; D: NA; J: TRBJ1-1; CDR3: CASNIITNTEAFF; DNA: TGTGCCAGCAACATAATAACGAACACTGAAGCTTTCTTT
V: TRBV5-1; size: NA; D: TRBD1; J: TRBJ1-4; CDR3: CASSSDRAELFF; DNA: TGCGCCAGCAGCTCTGACAGGGCTGAACTGTTTTTT
V: TRBV7-9; size: NA; D: TRBD2; J: TRBJ2-4; CDR3: CASSLVRGGPNIQYF; DNA: TGTGCCAGCAGCTTAGTGCGGGGGGGCCCAAACATTCAGTACTTC